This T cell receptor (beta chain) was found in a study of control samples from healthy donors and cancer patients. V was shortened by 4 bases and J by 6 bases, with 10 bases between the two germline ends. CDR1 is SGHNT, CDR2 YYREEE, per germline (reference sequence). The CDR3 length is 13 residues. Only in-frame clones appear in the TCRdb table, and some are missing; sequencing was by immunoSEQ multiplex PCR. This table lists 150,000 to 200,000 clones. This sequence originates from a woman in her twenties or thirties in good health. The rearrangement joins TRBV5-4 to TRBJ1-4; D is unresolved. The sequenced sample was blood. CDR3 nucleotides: TGTGCCAGCAGCACTCGAGAGGATGAAAAACTGTTTTTT. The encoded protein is CASSTREDEKLFF.